This T cell receptor beta chain emerged from a study of T cell responses to AZD1222 COVID-19 vaccine. The table came from immunoSEQ multiplex PCR; TCRdb's copy has only in-frame clones and leaves some out. The sample shows 75,000 to 100,000 clones, 90% of them seen only once. This CDR3 has 15 amino acids. V lost 2 bases and J 6 bases, leaving 17 bases between the germline ends. Germline V gene data show CDR1 as KGHSH and CDR2 as LQKENI. The sample consisted of peripheral blood, taken on day 0 of AZD1222 vaccination. The chain combines TRBV18 with TRBJ2-7; perhaps TRBD1 as D (6 bases). This clonotype was obtained from an adult in good health. This chain's CDR3 is CASSPRGFYRSEQYF. As DNA, the CDR3 is TGTGCCAGCTCACCAAGGGGGTTCTACAGGAGCGAGCAGTACTTC.